The rows below give T cell receptor beta chains drawn from one sample of a study of HIV-infected patients and healthy controls. TCRdb passed the 5' RACE reads through MiXCR, listing each CDR3 protein once. The table has fewer than 20,000 distinct CDR3 sequences, about 9% seen once. This specimen was blood, taken during antiretroviral therapy. The receptors were sampled from an adult with HIV infection. Each CDR3 is given with its conserved first and last residue. The order of the fields is clone size, V gene, D gene, J gene, CDR3 protein, CDR3 DNA. A D gene is named only where the DNA matches it firmly. Only some rows state a clone size, as once, few, many or a class for expanded clones.

many	TRBV3-1	-	TRBJ2-3	CASSQDTGTDTQYF	TGTGCCAGCAGCCAAGATACAGGGACTGATACGCAGTATTTT
many	TRBV20-1	-	TRBJ2-7	CSARARLQGVSYEQYF	TGCAGTGCTAGAGCCCGTCTACAGGGTGTGTCCTACGAGCAGTACTTC
many	TRBV30	TRBD1	TRBJ2-5	CAWSGTDPQETQYF	TGTGCCTGGTCCGGGACAGACCCCCAAGAGACCCAGTACTTC
many	TRBV7-9	-	TRBJ1-2	CASSLALRIHNGYTF	TGTGCCAGCAGCTTAGCGCTGAGGATACACAATGGCTACACCTTC
many	TRBV7-9	-	TRBJ2-3	CASSFGEAPTQYF	TGTGCCAGCAGCTTTGGCGAGGCCCCCACGCAGTATTTT
-	TRBV28	-	TRBJ1-4	CASSLRGAEKLFF	TGTGCCAGCAGTTTGAGGGGTGCGGAAAAACTGTTTTTT
few	TRBV5-1	-	TRBJ1-2	CASSLEAGKYYGYTF	TGCGCCAGCAGCTTGGAGGCAGGGAAGTACTATGGCTACACCTTC
-	TRBV18	TRBD2	TRBJ2-3	CASSPSSIAGGTDTQYF	TGTGCCAGCTCACCATCCTCGATAGCGGGAGGTACAGATACGCAGTATTTT
many	TRBV4-1	-	TRBJ1-5	CASSQKWGVQPQHF	TGCGCCAGCAGCCAAAAATGGGGGGTTCAGCCCCAGCATTTT
-	TRBV2	-	TRBJ1-3	CASSEAPGQANSGNTIYF	TGTGCCAGCAGTGAAGCGCCGGGCCAGGCCAACTCTGGAAACACCATATATTTT
-	TRBV5-1	-	TRBJ2-3	CASRSAISTDTQYF	TGCGCCAGCCGCAGCGCCATTAGCACAGATACGCAGTATTTT
many	TRBV28	-	TRBJ1-4	CASSLEGTENEKLFF	TGTGCCAGCAGTCTCGAAGGGACGGAAAATGAAAAACTGTTTTTT
many	TRBV7-8	TRBD2	TRBJ2-5	CASQRNLAGLQETQYF	TGTGCCAGCCAGAGGAATCTAGCGGGACTCCAAGAGACCCAGTACTTC
many	TRBV15	-	TRBJ1-1	CATSRDQGMATEAFF	TGTGCCACCAGCAGAGATCAGGGTATGGCCACTGAAGCTTTCTTT
many	TRBV28	TRBD1	TRBJ1-1	CASSFDRENTEAFF	TGTGCCAGCAGTTTTGACAGGGAGAACACTGAAGCTTTCTTT
many	TRBV5-6	-	TRBJ2-4	CASSLIASKNIQYF	TGTGCCAGCAGCTTGATAGCGAGCAAAAACATTCAGTACTTC
many	TRBV27	TRBD1	TRBJ2-3	CASSLGQERDTQYF	TGTGCCAGCAGTTTAGGACAGGAACGAGATACGCAGTATTTT
many	TRBV12-3/TRBV12-4	-	TRBJ2-2	CASSLMGEYTGELFF	TGTGCCAGCAGTTTGATGGGAGAATACACCGGGGAGCTGTTTTTT
many	TRBV6-1	-	TRBJ2-7	CASDYYSGSSSYEQYF	TGTGCCAGCGACTATTATTCGGGGTCGAGCTCCTACGAGCAGTACTTC
many	TRBV6-6	-	TRBJ1-5	CASSLNRADQPQHF	TGTGCCAGCAGCCTTAACAGGGCTGATCAGCCCCAGCATTTT
many	TRBV30	TRBD1	TRBJ2-5	CAWSVRRGQGETQYF	TGTGCCTGGAGTGTACGCAGGGGGCAAGGAGAGACCCAGTACTTC
-	TRBV7-3	-	TRBJ2-3	CASSSYSTDTQYF	TGTGCCAGCAGCTCCTATAGCACAGATACGCAGTATTTT
many	TRBV20-1	-	TRBJ2-3	CSARDPSIRGPSTDTQYF	TGCAGTGCTAGAGATCCCTCTATTCGGGGTCCTAGCACAGATACGCAGTATTTT
many	TRBV7-6	TRBD2	TRBJ2-1	CASSLDVAGGYQFF	TGTGCCAGCAGCTTAGATGTAGCGGGAGGTTATCAGTTCTTC
medium-sized	TRBV7-9	-	TRBJ2-2	CASSPDRHTGELFF	TGTGCCAGCAGTCCGGACCGTCACACCGGGGAGCTGTTTTTT
many	TRBV12-3/TRBV12-4	-	TRBJ2-7	CASSPQQGYEQYF	TGTGCCAGCAGTCCCCAACAGGGTTACGAGCAGTACTTC
few	TRBV5-1	TRBD1	TRBJ2-5	CASRTGDRETQYF	TGCGCCAGTCGGACAGGGGATCGAGAGACCCAGTACTTC
many	TRBV11-3	-	TRBJ2-4	CASSLTVENIQYF	TGTGCCAGCAGCCTGACAGTAGAGAACATTCAGTACTTC
many	TRBV6-5	-	TRBJ1-1	CASSYRTEAFF	TGTGCCAGCAGTTACAGGACTGAAGCTTTCTTT
many	TRBV4-1	-	TRBJ1-2	CASSQDRGRGYTF	TGCGCCAGCAGCCAAGATCGGGGGAGGGGCTACACCTTC
many	TRBV12-3/TRBV12-4	-	TRBJ2-5	CASSFQETQYF	TGTGCCAGCAGTTTCCAAGAGACCCAGTACTTC
many	TRBV7-7	-	TRBJ2-1	CASSRGGIFNEQFF	TGTGCTAGCAGCAGGGGTGGAATTTTTAATGAGCAGTTCTTC
-	TRBV29-1	TRBD2	TRBJ2-1	CSVDRTSNEQFF	TGCAGCGTTGACAGGACTAGCAATGAGCAGTTCTTC
many	TRBV6-5	-	TRBJ1-6	CASSLKELSPLHF	TGTGCCAGCAGCTTAAAAGAGTTATCACCCCTCCACTTT
many	TRBV28	-	TRBJ2-4	CASLGRDLAKNIQYF	TGTGCCAGTTTGGGCCGGGACTTAGCCAAAAACATTCAGTACTTC
many	TRBV19	-	TRBJ1-2	CASSIDHRSYGYTF	TGTGCCAGTAGTATTGATCACAGGTCTTATGGCTACACCTTC
few	TRBV7-9	-	TRBJ2-2	CASSFRTALDTGELFF	TGTGCCAGCAGCTTCAGGACAGCCTTGGACACCGGGGAGCTGTTTTTT
many	TRBV27	-	TRBJ2-7	CASSLGATYEQYF	TGTGCCAGCAGCCTGGGAGCCACCTACGAGCAGTACTTC
many	TRBV28	TRBD1	TRBJ1-2	CASRNSPGQGDENYGYTF	TGTGCCAGCAGGAACTCCCCGGGACAGGGGGACGAAAACTATGGCTACACCTTC
many	TRBV7-9	-	TRBJ2-3	CASSFGGDTQYF	TGTGCCAGCAGCTTCGGAGGAGATACGCAGTATTTT
-	TRBV6-2/TRBV6-3	-	TRBJ1-5	CASSYSNFQPQHF	TGTGCCAGCAGTTACTCGAATTTTCAGCCCCAGCATTTT
-	TRBV7-9	-	TRBJ1-2	CASSFNRNYGYTF	TGTGCCAGCAGCTTTAACAGGAACTATGGCTACACCTTC
few	TRBV11-2	-	TRBJ2-1	CASSSQGSPRGYNEQFF	TGTGCCAGCAGCTCCCAAGGGTCCCCCCGGGGGTACAATGAGCAGTTCTTC
many	TRBV6-1	-	TRBJ1-2	CASSEVGRVNYGYTF	TGTGCCAGCAGTGAAGTCGGCAGGGTGAACTATGGCTACACCTTC
many	TRBV18	-	TRBJ1-1	CASSPRFTASTEAFF	TGTGCCAGCTCACCTCGGTTCACCGCCTCCACTGAAGCTTTCTTT
many	TRBV6-1	-	TRBJ1-5	CASSENERLSQPQHF	TGTGCCAGCAGTGAAAACGAACGGCTGAGTCAGCCCCAGCATTTT
many	TRBV27	-	TRBJ2-7	CASSLGTNYEQYF	TGTGCCAGCAGTCTAGGAACCAACTACGAGCAGTACTTC
-	TRBV20-1	-	TRBJ2-7	CSVKRGGPLGYEQYF	TGCAGTGTAAAACGCGGGGGCCCCCTTGGATACGAGCAGTACTTC
many	TRBV12-3/TRBV12-4	TRBD1	TRBJ1-5	CASSRYRGEPQHF	TGTGCCAGCAGCCGGTACAGGGGTGAGCCCCAGCATTTT
many	TRBV28	-	TRBJ2-7	CASSWSPSRVHEQYF	TGTGCCAGCAGTTGGTCCCCAAGCAGGGTACACGAGCAGTACTTC
many	TRBV10-3	TRBD2	TRBJ2-5	CAISVSEVAGGPLETQYF	TGTGCCATCAGTGTTTCGGAGGTCGCGGGGGGGCCTTTAGAGACCCAGTACTTC
many	TRBV7-9	TRBD1	TRBJ1-1	CASSSGTGNTEAFF	TGTGCCAGCAGCTCCGGGACAGGGAACACTGAAGCTTTCTTT
many	TRBV19	TRBD1	TRBJ1-5	CASSMGQGAGNQPQHF	TGTGCCAGTAGTATGGGACAGGGGGCTGGCAATCAGCCCCAGCATTTT
few	TRBV6-2/TRBV6-3	-	TRBJ2-7	CASSWDLTYEQYF	TGTGCCAGCAGTTGGGACTTAACCTACGAGCAGTACTTC
many	TRBV20-1	TRBD1	TRBJ1-1	CSARRQGPVLNTEAFF	TGCAGTGCTAGAAGACAGGGTCCCGTATTGAACACTGAAGCTTTCTTT
many	TRBV27	TRBD2	TRBJ2-2	CASSPAGDPGELFF	TGTGCCAGCTCTCCCGCGGGGGATCCCGGGGAGCTGTTTTTT
many	TRBV7-9	-	TRBJ1-5	CASSPQAVGDSNQPQHF	TGTGCCAGCAGCCCCCAGGCGGTTGGGGATAGCAATCAGCCCCAGCATTTT
-	TRBV20-1	TRBD2	TRBJ2-1	CSAGRLAGGQYNEQFF	TGCAGTGCAGGGCGCCTAGCGGGAGGCCAATACAATGAGCAGTTCTTC